This TCR beta chain is from a study of T cells in Graves' hyperthyroidism and ophthalmopathy (dated by TCRdb to about 2019). Study-level background: Peripheral blood samples were taken at initial diagnosis, before any treatment was given. For training and testing, the 80 to 100 patients in the discovery cohort were randomly divided in a 7:3 ratio. The paper describes TCR Vbeta CDR3 sequencing of about 140 peripheral blood samples, made up of 43 ophthalmopathy patients, around 78 hyperthyroidism patients and 17 progressor patients. After blood sampling, hyperthyroidism patients were treated with methimazole at a starting dose of 30 mg daily, and ophthalmopathy patients were treated with high-dose intravenous methylprednisolone. In six Graves' hyperthyroidism patients, the study also compared T-cell repertoires from thyroid tissue with T-cell repertoires from blood. Prospective prediction of ophthalmopathy was tested in an independent validation cohort of 18 to 20 hyperthyroidism patients and 17 patients who later progressed to ophthalmopathy. To identify distinguishing TCR V-J signatures, a discovery cohort of about 100 patients was used, comprising 40 to 45 with Graves' ophthalmopathy and under 60 with stable Graves' hyperthyroidism. What the work shows at the level of the full study, not this receptor alone: In cross-validation, a model built on a 13 V-J signature told ophthalmopathy apart from stable hyperthyroidism with approximately 90% sensitivity and around 84% specificity, and in testing the same model reached 80%/75%. No statistical method was used to set the sample size in advance, and investigators knew the group allocation. Blood samples also contained most of the expanded thyroid clonotypes (frequency above 0.001), which suggests that blood repertoires may reflect thyroid immune responses. In validation, the model predicted progression to ophthalmopathy a median of roughly 6.1 months before onset, with approximately 71% sensitivity and about 72% specificity.

This clonotype was observed many times. The antigen it binds to is not known. Qualities for individual bases were not recorded, and no much larger clone is one base off. The TCR beta CDR3 regions were amplified from the RNA transcripts. For the first round of RT-PCR on the TCR CDR3, the HTBI primer set was used together with the Qiagen OneStep RT-PCR kit. A second multiplex PCR round built the libraries, followed by size selection and purification. The libraries were sequenced on an Illumina HiSeq2000 using paired-end 100 bp reads. In the original analysis: SOAPnuke was used to process the raw data, removing reads that contained adapters or uncalled bases, had a mean Phred below 15, or lacked an exact match to the constant primer or identifier. COPE v1.2.5 was used to merge the high-quality paired reads, and each unique nucleotide sequence was defined as a clonotype. Clonotypes were aligned to IMGT TRBV, TRBD and TRBJ reference segments using MiTCR v1.1. The analysis included only V-J combinations with a frequency above 0.0001, which together covered more than 99% of the repertoires. A TCS score was defined as the ratio between F50 (clonal expansion) and ExV (chaos), using BLOSUM62-based TCRdist between CDR3 peptides within each V-J. Welch's t-statistics and random forest reduced approximately 520 V-J features to about 12, which were used in a naive Bayes classifier (R e1071). TCRdb handled the public reads itself, with Q25 trimming in fastp and clone calling in MiXCR, and kept productive beta chains. Every distinct CDR3 protein forms one entry, paired with its most common genes and DNA. TCRdb's processing, not the authors', yielded these V and J calls. Present in this sample are about 330,000 distinct CDR3 sequences, 12% to 15% of which were seen just once. 34% of the sample is taken by the ten largest.

Moderately to severely active disease, a Clinical Activity Score of at least 3, a NOSPECS grade of at least 4, and a duration under 3 months were present in ophthalmopathy patients. The study excluded patients with uncontrolled infections, other autoimmune diseases, pregnancy or lactation. Diagnoses were established on the basis of clinical symptoms, serum thyroxine and TRAb, thyroid ultrasound, and orbital computed tomography. PBMCs were separated from 10 ml of fresh peripheral blood using Ficoll-Paque density gradient centrifugation. Total RNA was extracted using Trizol reagent, and RNA quality was assessed on an Agilent 2100 Bioanalyzer. The CDR3 goes from the cysteine to the phenylalanine over 14 residues. Left in the record is the CDR3 DNA by itself, 42 bases read in frame from the first base. The germline V gene supplies CDR1 SGHVS and CDR2 FQNEAQ. Compared with germline, V lacks 4 bases and J lacks 2 bases; bases without a gene match: 3.

The sequencing input was blood. The source of this sequence is a middle-aged woman with Graves' ophthalmopathy. Recombination joined TRBV7-8 with TRBJ2-5; 8 middle bases align to TRBD1. For the CDR3, the sequence is CASSSWTGQETQYF. The sequenced DNA is TGTGCCAGCAGCTCCTGGACAGGGCAAGAGACCCAGTACTTC.